This entry features one TCR beta chain sequence. Per the original methods: Using reference gene primer amplification, nucleated cell counts were estimated. Measured with immunoSEQ multiplex PCR; TCRdb has only the in-frame clones, and not every one. V and J calls plus clone size are reproduced from that table; the DNA served to infer D and trimming. This table holds 240,000 or so clones, roughly four fifths found once. The entry originates in a study of blood T cell repertoires in COVID-19. Whole-study context: From T cells, B-cell-depleted T cells, or PBMCs came the material, which was cDNA or gDNA.

Trimming left V 3 bases short and J 7 bases short, with 12 bases between. Germline CDR1 reads DFQATT; CDR2 reads SNEGSKA (reference sequence). CDR3 length equals 12 residues. Source material: peripheral blood. The chain has TRBV20-1 and TRBJ1-2, with D perhaps TRBD1 (6 bases). This receptor was taken from a woman older than 75 with COVID-19, enrolled during active disease. CDR3 region: CSASLRGGGYTF. The CDR3 DNA reads as TGCAGTGCTAGTCTCAGGGGTGGTGGCTACACCTTC.